The clone carrying this T cell receptor beta chain was observed a handful of times. It was on clinical symptoms, serum thyroxine, TRAb, thyroid ultrasound and orbital computed tomography that diagnosis relied. The sample originates from a study of Graves' ophthalmopathy and Graves' hyperthyroidism. Deletions cut 0 bases from V and 11 bases from J, with 0 bases between. The germline gives CDR1 MNHEY, CDR2 SVGAGI. This CDR3 is built from 9 residues. The sequenced template was RNA, covering the TCR beta CDR3 region. An opening RT-PCR round employed HTBI primers and preceded a second-round multiplex PCR. TCRdb reprocessed the multiplex PCR reads via MiXCR and lists one record per CDR3 protein. The table lists roughly 1.1 million distinct CDR3 sequences, roughly 35% of them singletons.

J is TRBJ2-3 and V is TRBV6-5, with D unclear. Sequenced sample: peripheral blood or thyroid tissue (not recorded which). This TCR derives from an adult man with Graves' hyperthyroidism. CDR3 DNA sequence: TGTGCCAGCAGTTACTCGCAGTATTTT. Encoded protein: CASSYSQYF.